Below, 14 T cell receptor beta chains from the same sample are listed, as sequenced in a study of blood T cell repertoires in COVID-19. Clones were sequenced by immunoSEQ multiplex PCR, and TCRdb holds only the in-frame ones, with some missing. The sample records 85,000 or so clones, about 86% being singletons. The sample comprised peripheral blood. The receptors stem from a man older than 75 with acute or convalescent COVID-19.

The rearrangement links TRBV3-1 (or the pseudogene TRBV3-2) to TRBJ2-7; weak D call: TRBD2 (5 bases). The CDR3 extends over 17 amino acids. V lost 2 bases and J lost 3, with 20 bases in between. Germline CDR1 reads LGHDT; CDR2 reads YNNKEL (reference sequence). The CDR3 here is CASSQSPSGNHDYEQYF. The CDR3 nucleotides are TGTGCCAGCAGCCAATCCCCCTCGGGAAACCACGACTACGAGCAGTACTTC.

This clone turned up a few times. This chain links TRBV16 with TRBJ1-6, with D maybe TRBD1 (6 bases). From germline, CDR1 is KGHSY and CDR2 FQNENV. V dropped 4 bases and J dropped 11 bases, with 21 bases sitting between them. The CDR3 consists of 16 residues. The CDR3 protein is CASSRAGTINVAPLHF. The CDR3 bases are TGTGCCAGCAGCCGCGCCGGGACAATAAATGTCGCACCCCTCCACTTT.

The chain employs TRBV14 and TRBJ2-3, with D possibly TRBD1 on 8 matching bases. Trimming removed 2 bases at V and 5 bases at J, with 11 bases between. The CDR3 is made up of 14 amino acids. Germline V gives CDR1 SGHDN, CDR2 FVKESK. The CDR3 is CASSQNRGGDTQYF. In nucleotides, the CDR3 is TGTGCCAGCAGCCAAAACAGGGGGGGAGATACGCAGTATTTT.

This clone was detected a few times. V usage is TRBV11-2 and J usage is TRBJ2-1; perhaps TRBD2 as D (6 bases). V gave up 0 bases and J gave up 4 bases, with 10 bases separating them. The CDR3 is 15 residues long. The germline V gene encodes CDR1 SGHAT and CDR2 FQNNGV. CDR3 region: CASSLEFGTYNEQFF. Written as DNA, the CDR3 is TGTGCCAGCAGCTTAGAATTCGGGACTTACAATGAGCAGTTCTTC.

The rearrangement links TRBV6-6 to TRBJ1-1, with 7 positions matching TRBD1. CDR1 MNHNY and CDR2 SVGAGI come from the germline V gene (reference sequence). The CDR3 length is 13 residues. With 5 bases clipped from V and 4 bases from J, the junction kept 4 bases outside the gene matches. DNA for the CDR3: TGTGCCAGCAGTCAACGACAGGGCACTGAAGCTTTCTTT. This sequence encodes CASSQRQGTEAFF.

This clone has only one observation. The chain combines TRBV4-3 with TRBJ1-2; D not resolved. CDR3 size: 16 residues. The germline CDR1 and CDR2 sequences are LGHNA and YSLEER. V gave up 0 bases and J gave up 5 bases, with 16 bases separating them. The CDR3 here is CASSQDPPLSGYGYTF. DNA for the CDR3: TGCGCCAGCAGCCAAGATCCTCCTTTAAGCGGGTATGGCTACACCTTC.

The rearrangement uses TRBV5-4 and TRBJ2-3; 8 nucleotides line up with TRBD1. CDR1 is SGHNT and CDR2 is YYREEE in the germline V gene (reference sequence). V gave up 4 bases and J gave up 5 bases; unmatched junction bases: 15. CDR3 length: 17 amino acids. CDR3 bases: TGTGCCAGCAGCCCAACAGGGGGTGCTGGGGGTGTAGATACGCAGTATTTT. Its protein is CASSPTGGAGGVDTQYF.

The chain employs TRBV18 and TRBJ2-3, with D tentatively TRBD1 (6 bases). Germline values: CDR1 KGHSH, CDR2 LQKENI. Trimming shortened V by 2 bases and J by 5 bases, and 8 bases separated the two germline ends. The CDR3 spans 13 residues. In DNA, the CDR3 is TGTGCCAGCTCACCAAGCAGGGGAGATACGCAGTATTTT. As protein: CASSPSRGDTQYF.

This chain connects TRBV15 to TRBJ2-7; 11 nucleotides align to TRBD1. The CDR3 length is 16 residues. CDR1 and CDR2 (germline): LNHNV, YYDKDF (reference sequence). V was pared by 2 bases and J by 4 bases, with 7 bases of the junction left unmatched. The CDR3 bases are TGTGCCACCAGCAGAACTTCCGGGACAGGGGGATACGAGCAGTACTTC. It is translated as CATSRTSGTGGYEQYF. Supplemented by reference TRBV15 and TRBJ2-7, the full variable domain reads DAMVIQNPRYQVTQFGKPVTLSCSQTLNHNVMYWYQQKSSQAPKLLFHYYDKDFNNEADTPDNFQSRRPNTSFCFLDIRSPGLGDTAMYLCATSRTSGTGGYEQYFGPGTRLTVT.

The J gene is TRBJ2-7, the V gene TRBV12-3 or TRBV12-4; D perhaps matches TRBD1 (6 bases). V lost 5 bases and J 5 bases, leaving 10 bases between the germline ends. The CDR3 loop spans 12 amino acids. The CDR3 loop is CASSEHRDEQYF. In DNA form, the CDR3 reads TGTGCCAGCAGTGAACACAGGGACGAGCAGTACTTC.

This chain links TRBV7-6 with TRBJ2-7, with D maybe TRBD1 (6 bases). V gave up 5 bases and J gave up 2 bases, with 19 bases separating them. This CDR3 has 16 amino acids. CDR1 and CDR2 from the germline V gene are SGHVS and FNYEAQ. The CDR3, as DNA: TGTGCCAGCAGCCCCGGGACATTCACTGGGACCTACGAGCAGTACTTC. As protein: CASSPGTFTGTYEQYF. Supplemented by reference TRBV7-6 and TRBJ2-7, the full variable domain reads GAGVSQSPRYKVTKRGQDVALRCDPISGHVSLYWYRQALGQGPEFLTYFNYEAQQDKSGLPNDRFSAERPEGSISTLTIQRTEQRDSAMYRCASSPGTFTGTYEQYFGPGTRLTVT.

The chain has TRBV4-3 and TRBJ2-1; 7 nucleotides match TRBD1. CDR3 length: 16 amino acids. With 1 base clipped from V and 5 bases from J, the junction kept 8 bases outside the gene matches. CDR1 is LGHNA, CDR2 YSLEER, per germline. CDR3 protein: CASSQVKGAPNNEQFF. The CDR3 DNA sequence: TGCGCCAGCAGCCAAGTCAAGGGGGCCCCTAACAATGAGCAGTTCTTC.

The J gene is TRBJ2-7, the V gene TRBV3-1 (or the pseudogene TRBV3-2), with TRBD1 identical over 8 bases. The CDR3 consists of 16 residues. Germline V gives CDR1 LGHDT, CDR2 YNNKEL (reference sequence). V shed 2 bases and J 0 bases; nucleotides not matched to a gene: 6. CDR3 sequence: CASSQSGGFSSYEQYF. The CDR3, as DNA: TGTGCCAGCAGCCAATCAGGGGGCTTCAGCTCCTACGAGCAGTACTTC.

This chain connects TRBV18 to TRBJ1-4; TRBD1 agrees at 9 bases. Trimming cost V 4 bases and J 6 bases; bases outside gene matches: 6. From germline, CDR1 is KGHSH and CDR2 LQKENI. The CDR3 covers 15 residues. DNA for the CDR3: TGTGCCAGCTCACTACAGGGGGCGGTATATGAAAAACTGTTTTTT. Protein: CASSLQGAVYEKLFF.